This T cell receptor beta chain comes out of a study of T cell responses to AZD1222 COVID-19 vaccine. Assay used: immunoSEQ multiplex PCR; TCRdb lists only in-frame clones, some missing. The data hold some 100,000 clones, with approximately 90% observed a single time. V lost 2 bases and J lost 2; bases outside the gene matches: 6. This CDR3 spans 16 amino acids. Per the germline V gene, CDR1 is MNHEY and CDR2 is SMNVEV (reference sequence). The receptor's source is an adult who received the AZD1222 COVID-19 vaccine. This chain connects TRBV27 to TRBJ2-7, with 10 bases aligning to TRBD2. Sequences were derived from peripheral blood, sampled 28 days after the second AZD1222 dose. CDR3 sequence (DNA): TGTGCCAGCAGTTTAATCAGCGGGAGGGGGCCCTACGAGCAGTACTTC. Encoded protein: CASSLISGRGPYEQYF.